A selection of T cell receptor beta chains follows, all from one sample in a study of blood T cell repertoires in COVID-19. Clones were sequenced by immunoSEQ multiplex PCR, and TCRdb holds only the in-frame ones, with some missing. The sample records around 260,000 clones, 75% to 90% being singletons. The sample was PBMCs or T cells enriched from blood (not recorded which). These receptors were collected from a woman under 40 who had recovered from COVID-19. Both conserved end residues are part of each CDR3. The D gene is left open where the match is weak. Size is omitted from some rows. Given values are once, few, many or a class for expanded clones.

. . TRBJ2-1 TRBV3-1/TRBV3-2 TGTGCCAGCAGCCAAGGCTGGGTGACTAGTATTTACAATGAGCAGTTCTTC CASSQGWVTSIYNEQFF
once . TRBJ1-5 TRBV10-3 TGTGCCATCAGTGAGTCGAGGGAGGGCAATCAGCCCCAGCATTTT CAISESREGNQPQHF
. TRBD2 TRBJ2-2 TRBV9 TGTGCCAGCAGCGTAGCCCGACCGACTAGCCGTAACACCGGGGAGCTGTTTTTT CASSVARPTSRNTGELFF
. . TRBJ2-1 TRBV6-4 TGTGCCAGCAGTGAAGGTGAGGGCTCCTACAATGAGCAGTTCTTC CASSEGEGSYNEQFF
. TRBD2 TRBJ2-3 TRBV4-1 TGCGCCAGCAGCCAAGCGGGCGGGAGTGGAGATACGCAGTATTTT CASSQAGGSGDTQYF
. TRBD2 TRBJ2-1 TRBV28 TGTGCCAGCAGTCCACCCCCCCCAGCGGGAGTGGTCTTC CASSPPPPAGVVF
once . TRBJ2-7 TRBV23-1 TGCGCCAGCAGTCGGGGGGTCCACGAGCAGTACTTC CASSRGVHEQYF
. . TRBJ2-7 TRBV28 TGTGCCAGCAGTTATAAGAGAAGCTCCTACGAGCAGTACTTC CASSYKRSSYEQYF
. . TRBJ1-5 TRBV19 TGTGCCAGTAGTCACACAGAGTCCAATTGGGGCAATCAGCCCCAGCATTTT CASSHTESNWGNQPQHF
. . TRBJ2-2 TRBV21-1 TGTGCCAGCAGCAATCGGCACGGGAGGCAAGACACCGGGGAGCTGTTTTTT CASSNRHGRQDTGELFF